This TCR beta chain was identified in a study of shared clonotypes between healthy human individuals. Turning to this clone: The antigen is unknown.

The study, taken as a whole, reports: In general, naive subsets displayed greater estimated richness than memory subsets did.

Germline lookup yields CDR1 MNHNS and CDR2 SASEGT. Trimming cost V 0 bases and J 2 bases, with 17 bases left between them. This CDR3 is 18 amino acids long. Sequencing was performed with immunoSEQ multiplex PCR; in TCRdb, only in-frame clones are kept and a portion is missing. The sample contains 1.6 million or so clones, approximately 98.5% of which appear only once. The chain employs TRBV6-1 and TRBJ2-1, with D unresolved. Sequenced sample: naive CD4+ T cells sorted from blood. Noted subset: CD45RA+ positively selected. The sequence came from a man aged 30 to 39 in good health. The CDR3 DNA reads TGTGCCAGCAGTGAAGCGCTTCAAAACGACCTAACCTACAATGAGCAGTTCTTC. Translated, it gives CASSEALQNDLTYNEQFF.